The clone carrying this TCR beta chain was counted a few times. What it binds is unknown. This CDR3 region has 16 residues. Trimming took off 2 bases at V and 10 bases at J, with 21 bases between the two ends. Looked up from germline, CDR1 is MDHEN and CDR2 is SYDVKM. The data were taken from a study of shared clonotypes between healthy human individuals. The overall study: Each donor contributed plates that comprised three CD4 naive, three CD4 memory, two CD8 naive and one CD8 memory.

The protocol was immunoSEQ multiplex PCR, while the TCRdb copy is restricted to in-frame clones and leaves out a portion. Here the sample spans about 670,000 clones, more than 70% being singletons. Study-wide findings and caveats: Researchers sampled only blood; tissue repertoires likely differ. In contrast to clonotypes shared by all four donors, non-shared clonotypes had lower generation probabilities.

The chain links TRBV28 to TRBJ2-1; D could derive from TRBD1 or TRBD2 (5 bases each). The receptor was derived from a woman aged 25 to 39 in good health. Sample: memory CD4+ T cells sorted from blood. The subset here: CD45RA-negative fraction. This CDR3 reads CASSLPLGQGVYEQFF. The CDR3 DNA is TGTGCCAGCAGTTTACCTCTTGGTCAGGGAGTGTACGAGCAGTTCTTC. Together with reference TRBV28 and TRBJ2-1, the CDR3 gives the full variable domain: DVKVTQSSRYLVKRTGEKVFLECVQDMDHENMFWYRQDPGLGLRLIYFSYDVKMKEKGDIPEGYSVSREKKERFSLILESASTNQTSMYLCASSLPLGQGVYEQFFGPGTRLTVL.